This T cell receptor (beta chain) came from a study of radiation and T cells in renal cell carcinoma. Comment on this clone: Its antigen is not identified.

The germline V gene has CDR1 SGHDT and CDR2 YYEEEE. Trimming removed 0 bases from V and 5 bases from J, with 9 bases in between. This CDR3 has 13 residues. Time point in this sample: blood 4 weeks post-SBRT, at nephrectomy. Treatment reported: 15 Gy SBRT to primary tumor, nephrectomy 4 weeks later. Nephrectomy followed 15 Gy stereotactic body radiation by 4 weeks. The tumor was a clear cell renal cell carcinoma. Data came from immunoSEQ multiplex PCR; TCRdb stores just in-frame clones and leaves some out. The sample holds around 180,000 clones, about 85% seen once. Findings of the study overall: From baseline, blood top tumor clonotypes peaked at 2 weeks post-radiation. Without pretreatment biopsies, baseline tumor clonotype presence was undetermined.

The clonotype originates from a woman aged 45 to 65 with renal cell carcinoma. The chain joins TRBV5-6 to TRBJ2-7; D remains unclear. Source: blood, taken from a patient whose treatment included radiotherapy and nephrectomy. Written as DNA, the CDR3 is TGTGCCAGCAGCTTGGTCGGGTACAACGAGCAGTACTTC. This encodes CASSLVGYNEQYF.